Reported below is one TCR beta chain. This entry comes from a study of T cell responses to AZD1222 COVID-19 vaccine. Profiling relied on immunoSEQ multiplex PCR, and the TCRdb table lists in-frame clones only, not all of them. Among 55,000 to 75,000 clones listed, 85% were seen once. CDR3 length equals 13 residues. Per germline, CDR1 LNHDA and CDR2 SQIVND (reference sequence). The germline V and J ends were trimmed by 7 bases and 2 bases, with 11 bases remaining between them. The source was peripheral blood, collected on day 0 of AZD1222 vaccination. The receptor comes from an adult in good health. This chain joins TRBV19 and TRBJ2-5, with TRBD1 as a possible D gene (6 bases). The CDR3 is CASNSQGQETQYF. CDR3 coding DNA: TGTGCCAGTAACTCACAGGGTCAAGAGACCCAGTACTTC.